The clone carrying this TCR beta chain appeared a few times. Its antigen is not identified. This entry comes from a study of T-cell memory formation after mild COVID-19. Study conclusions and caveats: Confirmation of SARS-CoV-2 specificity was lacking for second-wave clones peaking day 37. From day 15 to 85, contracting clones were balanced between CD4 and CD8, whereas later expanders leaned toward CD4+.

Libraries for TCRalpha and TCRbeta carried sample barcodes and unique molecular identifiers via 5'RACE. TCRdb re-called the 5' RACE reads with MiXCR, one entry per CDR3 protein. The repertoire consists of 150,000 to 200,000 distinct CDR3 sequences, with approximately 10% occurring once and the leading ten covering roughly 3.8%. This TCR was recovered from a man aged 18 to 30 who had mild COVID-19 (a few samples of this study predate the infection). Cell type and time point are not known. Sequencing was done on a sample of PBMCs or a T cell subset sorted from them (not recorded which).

The CDR3 is CASSRTGVQETQYF. In DNA form, the CDR3 reads TGTGCCAGCAGTAGAACAGGGGTCCAAGAGACCCAGTACTTC. The rearrangement links TRBV7-2 to TRBJ2-5, with 7 bases lining up with TRBD1. From germline, CDR1 is SGHTA and CDR2 FQGNSA. The CDR3 is 14 residues long. The trim removed 6 bases at V and 1 base at J, leaving 5 bases unmatched.